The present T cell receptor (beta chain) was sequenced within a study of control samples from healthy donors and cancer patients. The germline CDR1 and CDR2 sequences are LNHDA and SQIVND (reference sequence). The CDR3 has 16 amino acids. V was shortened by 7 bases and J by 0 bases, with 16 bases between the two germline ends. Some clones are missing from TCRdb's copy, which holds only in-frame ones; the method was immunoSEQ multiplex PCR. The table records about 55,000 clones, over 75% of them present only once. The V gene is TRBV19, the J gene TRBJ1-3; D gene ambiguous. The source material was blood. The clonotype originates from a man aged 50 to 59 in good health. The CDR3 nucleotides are TGTGCCAGTAACCCCCCGCGCCGCTCCTCTGGAAACACCATATATTTT. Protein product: CASNPPRRSSGNTIYF.